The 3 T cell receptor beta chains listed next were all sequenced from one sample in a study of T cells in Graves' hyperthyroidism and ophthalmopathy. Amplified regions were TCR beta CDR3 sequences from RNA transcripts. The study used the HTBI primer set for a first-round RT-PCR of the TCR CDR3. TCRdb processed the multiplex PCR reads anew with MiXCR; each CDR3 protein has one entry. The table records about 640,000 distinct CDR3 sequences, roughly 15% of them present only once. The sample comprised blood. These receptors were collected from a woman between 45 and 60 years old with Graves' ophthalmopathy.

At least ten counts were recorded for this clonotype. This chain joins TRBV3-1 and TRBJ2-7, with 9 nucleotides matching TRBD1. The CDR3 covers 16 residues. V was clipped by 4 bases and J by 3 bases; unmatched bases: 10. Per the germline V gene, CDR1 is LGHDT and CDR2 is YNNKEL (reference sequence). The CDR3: CASSLSYGTGFYEQYF. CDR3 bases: TGTGCCAGCAGCCTTTCGTACGGGACAGGGTTCTACGAGCAGTACTTC.

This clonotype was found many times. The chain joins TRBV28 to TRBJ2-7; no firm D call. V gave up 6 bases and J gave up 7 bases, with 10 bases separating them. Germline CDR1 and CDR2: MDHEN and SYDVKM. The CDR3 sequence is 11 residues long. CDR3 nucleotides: TGTGCCAGCAGCCCCGCTCGGGAGCAGTACTTC. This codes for CASSPAREQYF.

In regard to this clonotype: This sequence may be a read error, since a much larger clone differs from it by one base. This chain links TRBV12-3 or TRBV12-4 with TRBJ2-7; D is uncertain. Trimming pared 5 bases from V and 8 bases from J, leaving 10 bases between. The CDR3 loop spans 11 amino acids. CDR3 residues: CASSLFDKQYF. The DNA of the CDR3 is TGTGCCAGCAGTCTTTTCGACAAGCAGTACTTC.